This entry lists 12 T cell receptor beta chains sequenced from one sample in a study of blood T cell repertoires in COVID-19. TCRdb's copy holds only in-frame clones and misses some; the assay was immunoSEQ multiplex PCR. The sample comprises some 66,000 clones, roughly 90% of which are singletons, and 0.95% to 1.5% rests with the top ten. The sequencing sample was made of peripheral blood. These receptors were obtained from a woman aged 55-70 years with acute or convalescent COVID-19.

The chain employs TRBV29-1 and TRBJ2-1; 11 nucleotides agree with TRBD2. V lost 2 bases, J lost 8 bases, and 2 bases stayed unmatched. The CDR3 sequence is 13 residues long. CDR1 and CDR2 from the germline V gene are SQVTM and ANQGSEA. CDR3 loop: CSVEILAGDEQFF. The DNA of the CDR3 is TGCAGCGTTGAAATACTAGCGGGGGATGAGCAGTTCTTC.

The chain has TRBV7-7 and TRBJ1-4; 7 bases line up with TRBD1. The V and J ends lost 4 bases and 7 bases, in that order; junction bases with no gene match: 6. The CDR3 sequence is 14 residues long. From germline, CDR1 is SSHAT and CDR2 FNYEAQ (reference sequence). CDR3 nucleotide sequence: TGTGCCAGCAGCTCAGGGACAGAGCCTGAAAAACTGTTTTTT. Its translation is CASSSGTEPEKLFF.

V usage is TRBV29-1 and J usage is TRBJ1-1, with 7 bases fitting TRBD1. This CDR3 is 13 amino acids long. After removal of 8 bases from V and 0 bases from J, the junction contained 6 bases not matched to a gene. In germline, CDR1 is SQVTM, CDR2 ANQGSEA. Here the CDR3 DNA reads TGCAGCACCCGACAGGGATTGAACACTGAAGCTTTCTTT. Its translation: CSTRQGLNTEAFF. Combining the CDR3 with reference TRBV29-1 and TRBJ1-1 gives the whole variable domain SAVISQKPSRDICQRGTSLTIQCQVDSQVTMMFWYRQQPGQSLTLIATANQGSEATYESGFVIDKFPISRPNLTFSTLTVSNMSPEDSSIYLCSTRQGLNTEAFFGQGTRLTVV.

The rearrangement joins TRBV19 to TRBJ1-4; maybe TRBD1 (5 bases). This CDR3 comprises 14 residues. Trimming cost V 4 bases and J 7 bases, with 13 bases left between them. CDR1 and CDR2 from the germline V gene are LNHDA and SQIVND (reference sequence). The CDR3 DNA sequence: TGTGCCAGTAGTACCGGGGGATGGAGTGAAAAACTGTTTTTT. This gives the protein CASSTGGWSEKLFF.

V usage is TRBV18 and J usage is TRBJ2-7; TRBD2 agrees at 13 bases. Per germline, CDR1 KGHSH and CDR2 LQKENI. This CDR3 contains 15 residues. V shed 6 bases, J shed 5 bases, and the junction held 7 bases outside the gene matches. This CDR3 is CASSRTSGRANEQYV. The CDR3 coding sequence is TGTGCCAGCTCCCGCACTAGCGGGAGGGCCAACGAGCAGTACGTC.

The chain recombines TRBV2 with TRBJ1-5; 10 bases map to TRBD1. In germline, CDR1 is SNHLY, CDR2 FYNNEI. CDR3 size: 16 residues. Trimming cost V 2 bases and J 4 bases; bases outside gene matches: 5. CDR3 DNA sequence: TGTGCCAGCAGTGAATGGAGACAGGGGGCGAATCAGCCCCAGCATTTT. Its protein is CASSEWRQGANQPQHF. Combining the CDR3 with reference TRBV2 and TRBJ1-5 gives the whole variable domain EPEVTQTPSHQVTQMGQEVILRCVPISNHLYFYWYRQILGQKVEFLVSFYNNEISEKSEIFDDQFSVERPDGSNFTLKIRSTKLEDSAMYFCASSEWRQGANQPQHFGDGTRLSIL.

This clone was counted between two and nine times. The V gene is TRBV6-5, the J gene TRBJ1-2; 9 bases are a match to TRBD1. Germline V gene sequence: CDR1 MNHEY, CDR2 SVGAGI. This CDR3 contains 15 residues. With 7 bases clipped from V and 4 bases from J, the junction kept 10 bases outside the gene matches. The CDR3 bases are TGTGCCAGCACCCTAGCCGGGACAGGGATCTATGGCTACACCTTC. This encodes CASTLAGTGIYGYTF.

The chain recombines TRBV5-1 with TRBJ1-4, with TRBD1 matching over 7 bases. The CDR3 length is 14 residues. V shed 4 bases, J shed 8 bases, and the junction held 8 bases outside the gene matches. The germline CDR1 and CDR2 sequences are SGHRS and YFSETQ. As DNA, the CDR3 is TGCGCCAGCAGCACCGGGACAGCGGACGAAAAACTGTTTTTT. This sequence encodes CASSTGTADEKLFF. The entire variable domain, with the rest obtained from reference TRBV5-1 and TRBJ1-4, is as follows: KAGVTQTPRYLIKTRGQQVTLSCSPISGHRSVSWYQQTPGQGLQFLFEYFSETQRNKGNFPGRFSGRQFSNSRSEMNVSTLELGDSALYLCASSTGTADEKLFFGSGTQLSVL.

This chain links TRBV7-8 with TRBJ1-1; no definite D call. CDR3 length equals 16 residues. The germline V gene encodes CDR1 SGHVS and CDR2 FQNEAQ. V lost 0 bases, J lost 3 bases, and 14 bases lay in between. Here the CDR3 reads CASSLALSRADTEAFF. Here the CDR3 DNA reads TGTGCCAGCAGCTTAGCCCTTTCGCGGGCGGACACTGAAGCTTTCTTT.

This clone has a handful of counts. The CDR3 reads CASTPGHEGAGTNQPQHF. CDR3 DNA sequence: TGTGCCAGTACACCGGGACACGAAGGGGCTGGGACGAATCAGCCCCAGCATTTT. The chain is built from TRBV19 and TRBJ1-5, with D possibly being TRBD1 (6 bases). The V gene lost 7 bases and the J gene lost 4 bases, with 26 bases spanning the gap. This CDR3 contains 18 residues. CDR1 LNHDA and CDR2 SQIVND come from the germline V gene (reference sequence). The full variable domain, rest sourced from reference TRBV19 and TRBJ1-5, is DGGITQSPKYLFRKEGQNVTLSCEQNLNHDAMYWYRQDPGQGLRLIYYSQIVNDFQKGDIAEGYSVSREKKESFPLTVTSAQKNPTAFYLCASTPGHEGAGTNQPQHFGDGTRLSIL.

The CDR3 DNA reads TGTGCCAGCAGTTCCAGTAGGGTTATCGGGGATCAGCCCCAGCATTTT. This gives the protein CASSSSRVIGDQPQHF. V is TRBV6-2 or TRBV6-3 and J is TRBJ1-5; D ambiguous. The CDR3 has 16 amino acids. Trimming removed 4 bases at V and 5 bases at J, with 18 bases between. The germline V gene has CDR1 MNHEY and CDR2 SVGEGT.

This chain uses TRBV2 with TRBJ1-5; 9 nucleotides agree with TRBD1. CDR3 size: 14 residues. Germline V lookup: CDR1 SNHLY, CDR2 FYNNEI. J gave up 6 bases and V 6 bases, and 6 bases lay outside the gene matches. CDR3 in DNA: TGTGCCAGCAGGTTGGGACAGGGAACTCAGCCCCAGCATTTT. It translates to CASRLGQGTQPQHF.